These 18 T cell receptor beta chains were all obtained from the same sample, sequenced in a study of blood T cell repertoires in COVID-19. Sequencing was performed with immunoSEQ multiplex PCR; in TCRdb, only in-frame clones are kept and a portion is missing. This sample has about 200,000 clones, with around four fifths found just once. What was sequenced was peripheral blood. The receptors were gathered from a man in his sixties with COVID-19, enrolled during active disease.

V and J are TRBV9 and TRBJ2-1; 9 nucleotides line up with TRBD2. Germline trimming cut 0 bases from V and 9 bases from J; bases unmatched to any gene: 1. From germline, CDR1 is SGDLS and CDR2 YYNGEE. The CDR3 loop spans 13 amino acids. CDR3 DNA: TGTGCCAGCAGCGTAGAACTAGCGGGTGAGCAGTTCTTC. Amino acids: CASSVELAGEQFF.

The J gene is TRBJ2-7, the V gene TRBV2, with 7 bases aligning to TRBD1. Germline V lookup: CDR1 SNHLY, CDR2 FYNNEI. Losses at the gene ends were 4 bases for V and 3 bases for J; bases not matched to a gene: 6. The CDR3 consists of 14 residues. The CDR3 DNA reads as TGTGCCAGCAGTGGGGACAGTAATGTCTACGAGCAGTACTTC. Its protein product is CASSGDSNVYEQYF.

The chain recombines TRBV6-2 or TRBV6-3 with TRBJ1-1; D may be TRBD1 (5 bases). There are 15 residues in the CDR3. Trimming took off 4 bases at V and 1 base at J, with 13 bases between the two ends. Germline V gene data show CDR1 as MNHEY and CDR2 as SVGEGT. DNA of the CDR3: TGTGCCAGCAGTTGGGCGGCGACAGAGAACACTGAAGCTTTCTTT. Protein product: CASSWAATENTEAFF.

The V and J genes are TRBV29-1 and TRBJ2-7, with D unclear. From germline, CDR1 is SQVTM and CDR2 ANQGSEA. The CDR3 has 13 residues. The V and J ends lost 3 bases and 0 bases respectively, with 9 bases between them. CDR3 nucleotide sequence: TGCAGCGTTGAGGTCGGTAGCTCCTACGAGCAGTACTTC. Protein product: CSVEVGSSYEQYF.

The chain employs TRBV7-2 and TRBJ2-5, with D perhaps TRBD2 (6 bases). There are 14 residues in the CDR3. CDR1 is SGHTA, CDR2 FQGNSA, per germline. V was pared by 8 bases and J by 5 bases, with 18 bases between. The CDR3 protein is CASHLLGGRETQYF. The CDR3 nucleotides are TGTGCCAGCCATTTGCTGGGAGGACGGGAGACCCAGTACTTC.

V usage is TRBV9 and J usage is TRBJ2-2, with no clear D. Germline loops: CDR1 SGDLS, CDR2 YYNGEE. Deletions cut 0 bases from V and 8 bases from J, with 11 bases between. The CDR3 consists of 14 residues. The CDR3 here is CASSVAGQTGELFF. In DNA, the CDR3 is TGTGCCAGCAGCGTAGCTGGCCAGACTGGGGAGCTGTTTTTT. The complete variable domain, with remaining parts taken from reference TRBV9 and TRBJ2-2, reads DSGVTQTPKHLITATGQRVTLRCSPRSGDLSVYWYQQSLDQGLQFLIQYYNGEERAKGNILERFSAQQFPDLHSELNLSSLELGDSALYFCASSVAGQTGELFFGEGSRLTVL.

The chain couples TRBV4-1 to TRBJ1-2; 11 bases are a match to TRBD1. Trimming took 5 bases from V and 6 from J; bases not matched to a gene: 8. This CDR3 contains 15 residues. From germline, CDR1 is MGHRA and CDR2 YSYEKL. The CDR3 DNA is TGCGCCAGCAGCTACTCAGGACAGGGGGCTGATGGCTACACCTTC. Its protein product is CASSYSGQGADGYTF.

The rearrangement uses TRBV30 and TRBJ2-1; D is ambiguous. Trimming cost V 1 base and J 7 bases, with 5 bases left between them. The CDR3 runs to 11 residues. The germline V gene encodes CDR1 GTSNPN and CDR2 SVGIG (reference sequence). Here the CDR3 DNA reads TGTGCCTGGAGTGCTCTAAATGAGCAGTTCTTC. As protein: CAWSALNEQFF.

The V call is TRBV11-3, the J call TRBJ2-3, with D maybe TRBD2 (6 bases). The CDR3 covers 15 residues. Trimming cost V 2 bases and J 2 bases, with 11 bases left between them. Per germline, CDR1 SGHNT and CDR2 YENEEA. CDR3: CASSLMAGTTDTQYF. CDR3 bases: TGTGCCAGCAGCTTAATGGCGGGAACCACAGATACGCAGTATTTT.

The DNA of the CDR3 is TGTGCCAGCAGCTTAGCCTTGCGGAACACTGAAGCTTTCTTT. Protein: CASSLALRNTEAFF. The gene calls are TRBV7-9 and TRBJ1-1; the D is unclear. The CDR3 runs to 14 residues. Germline V CDR1 and CDR2: SEHNR, FQNEAQ (reference sequence). V was cut by 0 bases and J by 1 base, with 6 bases left in between.

The chain links TRBV6-6 to TRBJ2-1; 9 positions agree with TRBD2. Germline CDR1 reads MNHNY; CDR2 reads SVGAGI (reference sequence). This CDR3 region has 16 residues. After removal of 6 bases from V and 3 bases from J, the junction contained 9 bases not matched to a gene. CDR3 amino acids: CASRKKREAFYNEQFF. The CDR3, as DNA: TGTGCCAGCAGAAAAAAGCGGGAGGCTTTCTACAATGAGCAGTTCTTC.

In nucleotides, the CDR3 is TGTGCCAGCAGCCGGACGGACAGGGGAATCTACGAGCAGTACTTC. It translates to CASSRTDRGIYEQYF. The chain couples TRBV7-2 to TRBJ2-7, with 9 bases fitting TRBD1. The CDR3 totals 15 residues. V lost 5 bases, J lost 3 bases, and 8 bases stayed unmatched. CDR1 is SGHTA, CDR2 FQGNSA, per germline.

This chain connects TRBV2 to TRBJ2-1; TRBD2 is a possible D gene (6 bases). Germline loops: CDR1 SNHLY, CDR2 FYNNEI. V dropped 7 bases and J dropped 3 bases, with 13 bases sitting between them. This CDR3 comprises 14 residues. CDR3 sequence: CASNRGGNYNEQFF. CDR3 DNA sequence: TGTGCCAGCAACCGAGGAGGGAACTACAATGAGCAGTTCTTC.

The chain combines TRBV27 with TRBJ1-2; possibly TRBD1 for D (6 bases). This CDR3 contains 16 residues. The V end lost 3 bases, the J end lost 6 bases, and 20 bases lay between the germline ends. The V gene's germline CDR1 is MNHEY and CDR2 SMNVEV (reference sequence). CDR3 residues: CASSLYLQGKVHGYTF. CDR3 in DNA: TGTGCCAGCAGTTTGTATCTCCAGGGGAAAGTGCATGGCTACACCTTC.

The chain has TRBV15 and TRBJ1-5; D is ambiguous. The V end lost 4 bases, the J end lost 4 bases, and 14 bases lay between the germline ends. CDR1 LNHNV and CDR2 YYDKDF come from the germline V gene (reference sequence). The CDR3 has 15 residues. The CDR3 DNA reads as TGTGCCACCAGCATGGGCAGGCTGGTGAATCAGCCCCAGCATTTT. This sequence encodes CATSMGRLVNQPQHF.

The V gene is TRBV29-1, the J gene TRBJ2-3; 11 nucleotides agree with TRBD1. The CDR3 length is 16 residues. The germline CDR1 and CDR2 sequences are SQVTM and ANQGSEA. The V segment lost 5 bases and the J segment 1 base; nucleotides outside the gene matches: 8. The CDR3 loop is CSVPGTGGIGTDTQYF. The CDR3 DNA sequence: TGCAGCGTTCCAGGGACAGGGGGTATTGGCACAGATACGCAGTATTTT.

The rearrangement uses TRBV5-1 and TRBJ2-1, with 8 bases that match TRBD1. Germline V gene sequence: CDR1 SGHRS, CDR2 YFSETQ. After removal of 5 bases from V and 5 bases from J, the junction contained 3 bases not matched to a gene. This CDR3 region has 13 residues. The CDR3 is CASRTGDNNEQFF. The CDR3 nucleotides are TGCGCCAGCAGGACAGGGGACAACAATGAGCAGTTCTTC. The variable domain in full, with the rest retrieved from reference TRBV5-1 and TRBJ2-1, is KAGVTQTPRYLIKTRGQQVTLSCSPISGHRSVSWYQQTPGQGLQFLFEYFSETQRNKGNFPGRFSGRQFSNSRSEMNVSTLELGDSALYLCASRTGDNNEQFFGPGTRLTVL.

The chain couples TRBV5-6 to TRBJ1-4; D not certain. CDR1 is SGHDT and CDR2 is YYEEEE in the germline V gene. The V and J ends lost 3 bases and 5 bases respectively, with 8 bases between them. The CDR3 covers 13 residues. The CDR3 sequence is CASSSYENEKLFF. The CDR3 DNA sequence: TGTGCCAGCAGCTCCTACGAAAATGAAAAACTGTTTTTT.